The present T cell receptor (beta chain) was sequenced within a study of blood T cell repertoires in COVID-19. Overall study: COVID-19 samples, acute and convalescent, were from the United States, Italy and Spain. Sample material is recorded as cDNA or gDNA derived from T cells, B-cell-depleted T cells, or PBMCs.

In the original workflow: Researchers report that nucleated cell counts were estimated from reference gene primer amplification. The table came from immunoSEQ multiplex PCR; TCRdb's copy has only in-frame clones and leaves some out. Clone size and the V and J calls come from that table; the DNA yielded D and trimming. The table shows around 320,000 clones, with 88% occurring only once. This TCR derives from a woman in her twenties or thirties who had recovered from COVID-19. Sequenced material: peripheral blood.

CDR3 coding DNA: TGTGCCAGCAGCCCAAACCAGGGTAGAGAAGCTTTCTTT. Translation gives CASSPNQGREAFF. This chain joins TRBV12-3 or TRBV12-4 and TRBJ1-1; TRBD1 is a possible D gene (5 bases). Trimming took 6 bases from V and 8 from J, leaving 16 bases between them. The CDR3 totals 13 residues.